The text below deals with one T cell receptor (beta chain). This receptor's antigen is unknown. Per-nucleotide qualities are absent, and no much larger clonotype sits a single base away. For the TCR template, genomic DNA was extracted from bulk tumor tissue, and approximately 550 ng of gDNA was amplified for each sample. During surgery, multiple biopsies were taken from each primary tumor, with sampling sites spaced as far apart as possible within the tumor mass. The study cohort was described as untreated, and patients were newly diagnosed NSCLC cases undergoing curative surgery. The samples came from roughly 15 patients with newly diagnosed non-small cell lung cancer who were having surgery intended to be curative. A couple of independent pathologists reviewed the resected tumor masses. Only DNA and RNA samples of high quality went on to sequencing. This record comes from a study of immune heterogeneity within non-small cell lung tumors (dated by TCRdb to the late 2010s). Concerning the study at large: By histology, a handful of squamous cell carcinomas, 10 non-squamous carcinomas and 1 tumor not otherwise specified were included. The study combined whole-exome sequencing, RNA-seq and TCR beta repertoire sequencing of multiple spatially distinct regions from each NSCLC tumor to examine intratumoral immune heterogeneity. Transcriptome data were available for just approximately 45 loci from about a dozen patients, whereas TCR repertoire analysis spanned 55 to 65 tumor loci from fewer than 17 patients. Neoantigen binding to each patient's HLA alleles was predicted with netMHCpan-3.0 for mutant peptides of 8 to 11 amino acids.

Study-wide conclusions, independent of this receptor: Within a patient, identical dominant CDR3B clonotypes were found to recur across loci, yet unique high-frequency clones were also harbored in different tumor locations. Individual patients mostly had different high-frequency TCR beta clonotypes. A statistically significant but moderate positive correlation (R roughly 0.34) was observed between local T-cell repertoire clonality and local tumor mutational burden.

The TCR beta CDR3 region was amplified with a multiplex PCR system whose first round of roughly 11 cycles used 32 V-gene forward primers and 13 J-gene reverse primers. A QIAGEN Multiplex PCR Kit was used for first-round PCR, and the primer sequences were filed in Chinese patent CN105087789A. A second PCR round added Illumina universal primers using the Phusion High-Fidelity PCR Kit. Sequencing of the TCR libraries was done on the Illumina HiSeq X Ten platform in paired-end mode with a 151 bp read length. The original methods were these. Reads without multiplex PCR primers were removed using Cutadapt, read pairs were merged using PEAR, and CDR3 regions were called using MiXCR with default settings. Repertoire diversity was assessed by Shannon entropy, and clonality was calculated as one minus the Shannon entropy divided by the ln of the count of productive unique sequences. Clonotypes at a frequency of at least 0.5% were defined as dominant or high-frequency T-cell clones. TCRdb applied fastp at Q25 and MiXCR to the public reads, then kept only in-frame beta chains. Rows with one shared CDR3 protein collapse into an entry with the most common genes and DNA. The V and J calls shown here were made by TCRdb, not taken from the authors' results. The sample data list roughly 14,000 distinct CDR3 sequences, and 28% of these were observed just once. The ten largest clones capture less than 5% of the sample.

The germline V gene encodes CDR1 SGHAT and CDR2 FQNNGV. The CDR3 has 16 amino acids, counting the end cysteine and phenylalanine. The CDR3 DNA has 48 bases and is translated from base 1. Trimming removed 8 bases from V and 5 bases from J, leaving 21 bases between the germline ends. This receptor was identified in a man aged 35-49 years with non-small cell lung cancer. In this chain, TRBV11-2 is recombined with TRBJ2-2, and possibly TRBD1, on 6 matching bases. What was sequenced was lung tumor tissue. The sequence in DNA is TGTGCCAGCGGCGCTCTAGGGGGAGTGGATACCGGGGAGCTGTTTTTT. This yields the protein CASGALGGVDTGELFF. The CDR3 plus the reference TRBV11-2 and TRBJ2-2 genes for the other parts give the full variable domain: EAGVAQSPRYKIIEKRQSVAFWCNPISGHATLYWYQQILGQGPKLLIQFQNNGVVDDSQLPKDRFSAERLKGVDSTLKIQPAKLEDSAVYLCASGALGGVDTGELFFGEGSRLTVL.